What follows are 20 T cell receptor beta chains derived from one specimen sequenced in a study of cytomegalovirus exposure and HLA in healthy donors. PCR amplification relied on 60 Vbeta primers (plus 13 Jbeta primers). Produced via immunoSEQ multiplex PCR; TCRdb's table is partial and in-frame only. This table has around 280,000 clones, roughly 89% appearing once. The sequenced material came from PBMCs. The receptors derive from a woman younger than 35 in good health and CMV-seronegative.

The chain combines TRBV6-5 with TRBJ1-1; D is unclear. V lost 2 bases, J lost 0 bases, and 4 bases lay in between. The CDR3 is 13 amino acids. Germline assignment: CDR1 MNHEY and CDR2 SVGAGI. DNA for the CDR3: TGTGCCAGCAGTTACGCGATGAACACTGAAGCTTTCTTT. This gives the protein CASSYAMNTEAFF.

The rearrangement links TRBV29-1 to TRBJ2-5; possibly TRBD1 for D (6 bases). Germline lookup yields CDR1 SQVTM and CDR2 ANQGSEA. The length of the CDR3 is 14 residues. V was clipped by 6 bases and J by 5 bases, with 19 bases between them. CDR3 sequence reads: CSVNDRPRGETQYF. CDR3 in DNA: TGCAGCGTGAATGACAGGCCTAGGGGGGAGACCCAGTACTTC.

CDR3 in DNA: TGTGCCAGCAGCGTATCTTCGGGACTAGCGGGGGGAGAGACCCAGTACTTC. Translation: CASSVSSGLAGGETQYF. V usage is TRBV9 and J usage is TRBJ2-5, with TRBD2 matching 15 bases. V shed 1 base and J 4 bases; nucleotides not matched to a gene: 5. Looked up from germline, CDR1 is SGDLS and CDR2 is YYNGEE. The CDR3 length is 17 residues.

In DNA form, the CDR3 reads TGTGCCAGCAGTTTTAGGACAGGGGGCTACTACGAGCAGTACTTC. Residues: CASSFRTGGYYEQYF. This sequence joins TRBV5-8 and TRBJ2-7, with TRBD1 matching 11 bases. CDR3 length equals 15 residues. V lost 5 bases and J lost 3; bases outside the gene matches: 7. In germline, CDR1 is SGHTS, CDR2 YDEGEE.

As for this clone: At the DNA level, this CDR3 is encoded by other sequences in the same sample as well. The chain uses TRBV10-1 and TRBJ2-7; TRBD1 agrees at 10 bases. The CDR3 spans 14 residues. J was trimmed by 4 bases and V by 6 bases; bases with no gene match: 6. The germline CDR1 and CDR2 sequences are WNHNN and SYGVQD (reference sequence). CDR3 nucleotides: TGCGCCAGCAGCCGGGACAGGGGACCGTACGAGCAGTACTTC. Its protein product is CASSRDRGPYEQYF.

J is TRBJ2-3 and V is TRBV4-1; D may be TRBD2 (5 bases). V dropped 4 bases and J dropped 0 bases, with 14 bases sitting between them. The CDR3 is 16 residues long. The germline CDR1 and CDR2 sequences are MGHRA and YSYEKL. This CDR3 is CASSPGVRRSTDTQYF. In DNA form, the CDR3 reads TGCGCCAGCAGCCCCGGTGTTAGGAGGAGCACAGATACGCAGTATTTT.

This clone was picked up one time. V usage is TRBV12-5 and J usage is TRBJ2-3, with 10 bases aligning to TRBD1. The CDR3 runs to 18 residues. Germline CDR1 reads LGHNT; CDR2 reads FRNRAP. The V and J ends lost 6 bases and 1 base, in that order; junction bases with no gene match: 13. The CDR3 loop reads CASGPEDTGTGGTDTQYF. The DNA for the CDR3 is TGTGCTAGTGGCCCGGAAGATACCGGGACAGGGGGCACAGATACGCAGTATTTT. Based on the CDR3 plus reference TRBV12-5 and TRBJ2-3, the full variable domain is DARVTQTPRHKVTEMGQEVTMRCQPILGHNTVFWYRQTMMQGLELLAYFRNRAPLDDSGMPKDRFSAEMPDATLATLKIQPSEPRDSAVYFCASGPEDTGTGGTDTQYFGPGTRLTVL.

The J gene is TRBJ2-7, the V gene TRBV9; weak D call: TRBD2 (5 bases). This CDR3 contains 15 residues. Trimming took off 4 bases at V and 0 bases at J, with 14 bases between the two ends. The germline V gene has CDR1 SGDLS and CDR2 YYNGEE. CDR3 bases: TGTGCCAGCAGCCCGAGGATGGACTCCTCCTACGAGCAGTACTTC. This encodes CASSPRMDSSYEQYF. The full variable domain, its missing parts supplied by reference TRBV9 and TRBJ2-7, is DSGVTQTPKHLITATGQRVTLRCSPRSGDLSVYWYQQSLDQGLQFLIQYYNGEERAKGNILERFSAQQFPDLHSELNLSSLELGDSALYFCASSPRMDSSYEQYFGPGTRLTVT.

CDR3 sequence: CASSPLWGGSNEKLFF. CDR3 nucleotide sequence: TGTGCCAGTAGTCCGCTTTGGGGGGGCAGTAATGAAAAACTGTTTTTT. The chain couples TRBV19 to TRBJ1-4, with D tentatively TRBD1 (6 bases). V was cut by 5 bases and J by 4 bases, with 17 bases left in between. Germline V lookup: CDR1 LNHDA, CDR2 SQIVND (reference sequence). There are 16 residues in the CDR3.

V is TRBV15 and J is TRBJ2-2, with 12 bases identical to TRBD2. Germline V gives CDR1 LNHNV, CDR2 YYDKDF (reference sequence). The CDR3 sequence is 18 residues long. V trimming: 3 bases; J trimming: 4 bases; junction bases outside the gene matches: 9. CDR3: CATSSHLAGGPFTGELFF. The CDR3 nucleotides are TGTGCCACCAGCAGCCACCTAGCGGGGGGGCCTTTCACCGGGGAGCTGTTTTTT.

The V call is TRBV29-1, the J call TRBJ2-1; TRBD2 aligns across 7 bases. J gave up 3 bases and V 3 bases, and 5 bases lay outside the gene matches. CDR1 is SQVTM and CDR2 is ANQGSEA in the germline V gene. The CDR3 loop spans 14 amino acids. Here the CDR3 reads CSVEGGAIYNEQFF. As DNA, the CDR3 is TGCAGCGTTGAGGGAGGGGCCATCTACAATGAGCAGTTCTTC.

The rearrangement uses TRBV5-1 and TRBJ2-7; D is perhaps TRBD2 (6 bases). This CDR3 comprises 15 residues. Germline V gene data show CDR1 as SGHRS and CDR2 as YFSETQ. V gave up 4 bases and J gave up 3 bases, with 17 bases separating them. CDR3 coding DNA: TGCGCCAGCAGCCCCCGAAGGGACTCCCACTACGAGCAGTACTTC. Its protein product is CASSPRRDSHYEQYF.

The chain is built from TRBV5-1 and TRBJ2-3; TRBD2 aligns across 7 bases. The CDR3 spans 14 residues. Germline lookup yields CDR1 SGHRS and CDR2 YFSETQ. V shed 7 bases, J shed 2 bases, and the junction held 7 bases outside the gene matches. The CDR3 coding sequence is TGCGCCAGCGCCACAGCGGGACCCACAGATACGCAGTATTTT. Translating gives CASATAGPTDTQYF.

This clone was found a few times. This chain connects TRBV19 to TRBJ1-3; D gene uncertain. The CDR3 is made up of 13 amino acids. With 8 bases removed from V and 0 bases from J, the gap between germline ends came to 8 bases. Germline V gene lookup returns CDR1 LNHDA and CDR2 SQIVND (reference sequence). This chain's CDR3 is CASSPNSGNTIYF. The CDR3 bases are TGTGCCAGTTCACCTAACTCTGGAAACACCATATATTTT.

On this clone: The junction differs from germline at one of its ends, possibly a read error. CDR3 in amino acids: CSSSPAQGQGAREQYF. The CDR3 DNA reads as TGTTCCAGCAGCCCCGCCCAAGGACAGGGGGCGAGGGAGCAGTACTTC. V usage is TRBV7-9 and J usage is TRBJ2-7; 11 bases map to TRBD1. The CDR3 spans 16 residues. Germline V gene sequence: CDR1 SEHNR, CDR2 FQNEAQ (reference sequence).

The V and J genes are TRBV6-5 and TRBJ1-2; TRBD1 matches 7 bases. J lost 4 bases, V lost 4 bases, and 9 bases had no gene match. Germline V CDR1 and CDR2: MNHEY, SVGAGI. CDR3 length: 15 amino acids. CDR3 amino acids: CASSSSTGLFYGYTF. Written as DNA, the CDR3 is TGTGCCAGCAGTTCCTCGACAGGGCTATTCTATGGCTACACCTTC.

Notes on this clone: Different DNA sequences within this sample yield the same CDR3. The chain links TRBV18 to TRBJ2-7; D unresolved. V gave up 3 bases and J gave up 5 bases, with 11 bases separating them. The CDR3 has 13 residues. CDR1 KGHSH and CDR2 LQKENI come from the germline V gene. DNA for the CDR3: TGTGCCAGCTCACCTCCTGTAGCCGACGAGCAGTACTTC. It codes for CASSPPVADEQYF. The complete variable domain, with remaining parts taken from reference TRBV18 and TRBJ2-7, reads NAGVMQNPRHLVRRRGQEARLRCSPMKGHSHVYWYRQLPEEGLKFMVYLQKENIIDESGMPKERFSAEFPKEGPSILRIQQVVRGDSAAYFCASSPPVADEQYFGPGTRLTVT.

The J gene is TRBJ1-1, the V gene TRBV2; D may be TRBD1 (5 bases). CDR1 is SNHLY and CDR2 is FYNNEI in the germline V gene. The CDR3 is 15 residues long. V was cut by 8 bases and J by 0 bases, with 16 bases left in between. The CDR3 sequence is CASEPKQVLNTEAFF. The DNA for the CDR3 is TGTGCCAGCGAACCGAAACAGGTGCTGAACACTGAAGCTTTCTTT.

V and J are TRBV6-1 and TRBJ1-2; D might be TRBD1 (5 bases). Trimming removed 6 bases at V and 4 bases at J, with 15 bases between. The CDR3 is 14 amino acids. Germline V gene sequence: CDR1 MNHNS, CDR2 SASEGT. The CDR3 region has the DNA TGTGCCAGCAGAGAACCGGGGGAGCGCTATGGCTACACCTTC. Translation: CASREPGERYGYTF.

This clone occurred a few times. This chain uses TRBV11-1 with TRBJ2-5; 9 positions agree with TRBD2. The CDR3 contains 18 residues. With V trimmed by 1 base and J by 0 bases, 9 bases remained unmatched. Germline assignment: CDR1 SGHAT and CDR2 FQDESV (reference sequence). The CDR3: CASSLGWRGGRDQETQYF. CDR3 bases: TGTGCCAGCAGCTTAGGATGGCGGGGGGGAAGGGACCAAGAGACCCAGTACTTC.